A single sample is the source of the 15 T cell receptor beta chains below, sequenced in a study of identical twins. Each CDR3 protein gets one entry after TCRdb re-called the 5' RACE reads with MiXCR. The sample gives 450,000 to 650,000 distinct CDR3 sequences, around 15% of which show up once; nearly 0.45% is in the top ten. This same sample was also taken into another study, of yellow fever vaccine responses in identical twins.

The sequencing sample was made of CD4+ T cells sorted from blood. These receptors all come from a young woman in good health.

The CDR3 region is CASSLRVAVNTEAFF. CDR3 bases: TGTGCCAGCAGCTTAAGGGTAGCAGTGAACACTGAAGCTTTCTTT. The chain carries TRBV5-6 and TRBJ1-1; no firm D call. In germline, CDR1 is SGHDT, CDR2 YYEEEE. The V end lost 2 bases, the J end lost 0 bases, and 11 bases lay between the germline ends. The CDR3 is made up of 15 amino acids.

J is TRBJ2-5 and V is TRBV12-3 or TRBV12-4, with TRBD1 matching 8 bases. J lost 5 bases, V lost 0 bases, and 11 bases had no gene match. The CDR3 spans 17 residues. The CDR3 here is CASSLAFGQGAGETQYF. The CDR3 DNA reads as TGTGCCAGCAGTTTAGCGTTTGGACAGGGTGCGGGGGAGACCCAGTACTTC.

This clonotype was detected many times. The chain is built from TRBV12-3 or TRBV12-4 and TRBJ1-1; the match to TRBD1 covers 7 bases. V lost 7 bases and J lost 3; bases outside the gene matches: 8. This CDR3 is built from 14 residues. The CDR3 loop is CASTRDSDYTEAFF. The DNA of the CDR3 is TGTGCCAGCACCAGGGACAGCGATTACACTGAAGCTTTCTTT.

The chain joins TRBV19 to TRBJ2-3, with D unresolved. Trimming left V 3 bases short and J 9 bases short, with 10 bases between. This CDR3 has 12 residues. From germline, CDR1 is LNHDA and CDR2 SQIVND (reference sequence). DNA of the CDR3: TGTGCCAGTAGTATGGAGAGCAGCACGCAGTATTTT. Translated: CASSMESSTQYF.

The chain recombines TRBV10-1 with TRBJ2-7; 9 bases fit TRBD1. The CDR3 totals 15 residues. Germline V gene lookup returns CDR1 WNHNN and CDR2 SYGVQD (reference sequence). After removal of 4 bases from V and 2 bases from J, the junction contained 6 bases not matched to a gene. The CDR3 nucleotides read TGCGCCAGCAGTGGGCCGGGACAGGGAACCTACGAGCAGTACTTC. Encoded protein: CASSGPGQGTYEQYF.

CDR3 amino acids: CASKPDRGRNEKLFF. CDR3 nucleotides: TGTGCCAGCAAACCCGACAGGGGCCGTAATGAAAAACTGTTTTTT. V gene TRBV6-1 combines with J gene TRBJ1-4, with TRBD1 matching 8 bases. Germline CDR1 and CDR2: MNHNS and SASEGT. The CDR3 spans 15 residues. The junction had 8 bases not matched to a gene; V was cut back by 7 bases and J by 4 bases.

The V gene is TRBV3-1, the J gene TRBJ1-2; 10 bases fit TRBD1. The CDR3 extends over 14 amino acids. CDR1 and CDR2 from the germline V gene are LGHDT and YNNKEL (reference sequence). With V trimmed by 3 bases and J by 6 bases, 4 bases remained unmatched. The CDR3 here is CASSQGTGVHGYTF. DNA for the CDR3: TGTGCCAGCAGCCAGGGGACAGGGGTCCATGGCTACACCTTC.

As concerns this clonotype: A junction boundary mismatches the germline segment, possibly from a read error. This chain connects TRBV20-1 to TRBJ2-5; 14 bases are shared with TRBD2. Germline-derived CDR1 and CDR2 are DFQATT and SNEGSKA (reference sequence). This CDR3 is 16 amino acids long. The CDR3 region is CCAPGTSGGLGETQYF. In nucleotides, the CDR3 is TGCTGTGCGCCTGGGACTAGCGGGGGTCTGGGAGAGACCCAGTACTTC.

V gene TRBV10-3 combines with J gene TRBJ2-7, with D possibly matching TRBD1 (5 bases). Germline V gene data show CDR1 as ENHRY and CDR2 as SYGVKD. This CDR3 contains 13 residues. The V end lost 0 bases, the J end lost 4 bases, and 7 bases lay between the germline ends. CDR3 in amino acids: CAISESGAYEQYF. The CDR3 DNA sequence: TGTGCCATCAGTGAGTCAGGGGCTTACGAGCAGTACTTC.

This chain connects TRBV18 to TRBJ1-1; D is unclear. Germline CDR1 is KGHSH and CDR2 is LQKENI. CDR3 length equals 12 residues. Between the trimmed V and J ends, which lost 1 base and 8 bases, there was a span of 8 bases. The CDR3 sequence: CASSPLVEEAFF. For the CDR3, the DNA is TGTGCCAGCTCACCACTGGTCGAAGAAGCTTTCTTT. Full variable domain (missing parts from reference TRBV18 and TRBJ1-1): NAGVMQNPRHLVRRRGQEARLRCSPMKGHSHVYWYRQLPEEGLKFMVYLQKENIIDESGMPKERFSAEFPKEGPSILRIQQVVRGDSAAYFCASSPLVEEAFFGQGTRLTVV.

The chain uses TRBV3-1 and TRBJ1-1, with D possibly TRBD1 on 6 matching bases. Germline-derived CDR1 and CDR2 are LGHDT and YNNKEL (reference sequence). Between the trimmed V and J ends, which lost 4 bases and 1 base, there was a span of 13 bases. This CDR3 has 15 amino acids. CDR3 loop: CASSPGGARNTEAFF. The CDR3 region has the DNA TGTGCCAGCAGCCCCGGGGGGGCTAGGAACACTGAAGCTTTCTTT.

This chain links TRBV6-5 with TRBJ2-7; D possibly corresponds to TRBD1 (7 bases). Germline V gene sequence: CDR1 MNHEY, CDR2 SVGAGI. The CDR3 length is 13 residues. The V gene lost 2 bases and the J gene lost 6 bases, with 11 bases spanning the gap. The CDR3 sequence is CASSYRQGGEQYV. The CDR3 nucleotides are TGTGCCAGCAGTTACCGACAGGGAGGCGAGCAGTACGTC.

V and J are TRBV15 and TRBJ2-1; TRBD1 matches 7 bases. CDR3 length: 14 residues. Germline values: CDR1 LNHNV, CDR2 YYDKDF (reference sequence). Unmatched junction bases numbered 8, after V lost 4 bases and J lost 8 bases. CDR3 sequence: CATSIQQGTDEQFF. CDR3 nucleotide sequence: TGTGCCACCAGCATCCAACAAGGGACAGATGAGCAGTTCTTC.

In its sample, this clonotype was seen a few times. The chain couples TRBV5-1 to TRBJ1-2, with 10 bases lining up with TRBD1. This CDR3 is built from 15 residues. J was trimmed by 5 bases and V by 0 bases; bases with no gene match: 4. The V gene's germline CDR1 is SGHRS and CDR2 YFSETQ. The CDR3 loop reads CASSLGPGQGYGYTF. The CDR3, as DNA: TGCGCCAGCAGCTTGGGACCGGGACAGGGGTATGGCTACACCTTC.

The V call is TRBV19, the J call TRBJ1-1; no reliable D call. The CDR3 totals 15 residues. V dropped 8 bases and J dropped 1 base, with 17 bases sitting between them. The germline gives CDR1 LNHDA, CDR2 SQIVND (reference sequence). Here the CDR3 DNA reads TGTGCCAGTGAACCCCTGAGCAGCGGGAACACTGAAGCTTTCTTT. Translation gives CASEPLSSGNTEAFF.